The source of this T cell receptor beta chain is a study of T cells in Graves' hyperthyroidism and ophthalmopathy. V shed 1 base and J shed 7 bases, with 9 bases lying between them. There are 14 residues in the CDR3. CDR1 SGHTS and CDR2 YDEGEE come from the germline V gene. Stable Graves' hyperthyroidism denoted no ophthalmopathy progression over 18 months. Clinical symptoms, serum thyroxine, TRAb, thyroid ultrasound and orbital computed tomography informed diagnoses. General study results and limits: Blood also carried most thyroid clonotypes expanded above 0.001. Through a model of 13 V-J features, ophthalmopathy was separated from stable hyperthyroidism.

RNA transcripts yielded amplified TCR beta CDR3 regions. When the TCR CDR3 underwent first-round RT-PCR, the HTBI primer set was used. TCRdb analysed the multiplex PCR reads with MiXCR anew, one entry per CDR3 protein. The profile shows 530,000 or so distinct CDR3 sequences, about half of them singletons. This clonotype was detected many times. As yet, its antigen is unknown. The clonotype was recovered from a woman younger than 35 with Graves' hyperthyroidism. Sequencing was carried out using peripheral blood or thyroid tissue (not recorded which). This chain links TRBV5-8 with TRBJ1-6; D remains unclear. CDR3 nucleotides: TGTGCCAGCAGCTTGCTCCCAGAGAATTCACCCCTCCACTTT. This gives the protein CASSLLPENSPLHF.